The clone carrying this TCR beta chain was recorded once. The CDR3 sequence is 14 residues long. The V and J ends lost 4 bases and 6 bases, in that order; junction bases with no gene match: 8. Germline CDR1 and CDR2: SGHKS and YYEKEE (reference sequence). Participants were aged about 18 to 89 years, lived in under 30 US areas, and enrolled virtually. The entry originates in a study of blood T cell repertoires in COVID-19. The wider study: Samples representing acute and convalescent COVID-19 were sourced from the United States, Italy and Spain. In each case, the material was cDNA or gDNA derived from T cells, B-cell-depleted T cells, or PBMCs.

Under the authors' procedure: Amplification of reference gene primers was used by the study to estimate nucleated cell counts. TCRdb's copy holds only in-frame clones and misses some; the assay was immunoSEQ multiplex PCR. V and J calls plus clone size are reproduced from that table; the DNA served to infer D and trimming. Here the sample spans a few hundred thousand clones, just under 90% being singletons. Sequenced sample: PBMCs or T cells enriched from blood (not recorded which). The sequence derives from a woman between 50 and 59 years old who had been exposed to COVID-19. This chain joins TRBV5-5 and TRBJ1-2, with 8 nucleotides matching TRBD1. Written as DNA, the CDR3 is TGTGCCAGCAGCATCCAGACAGGGGCCGATGGCTACACCTTC. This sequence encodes CASSIQTGADGYTF.